This entry describes one TCR beta chain. Within the sample, other DNA sequences also encode this same CDR3. This specimen belongs to a study of control samples from healthy donors and cancer patients. V dropped 8 bases and J dropped 0; count of bases not matched to a gene: 2. The CDR3 has 13 residues. Germline CDR1 and CDR2: MNHEY and SVGAGI. Sequencing used immunoSEQ multiplex PCR; TCRdb keeps in-frame clones, though not all of them. This table holds tens of thousands of clones, about 88% found once. The chain employs TRBV6-5 and TRBJ1-2; 8 bases map to TRBD1. Material: blood. The source of this sequence is a woman aged 65 to 85 in good health. The CDR3 DNA sequence: TGTGCCAGCCGGACAGGGACTAACTATGGCTACACCTTC. Its translation: CASRTGTNYGYTF.